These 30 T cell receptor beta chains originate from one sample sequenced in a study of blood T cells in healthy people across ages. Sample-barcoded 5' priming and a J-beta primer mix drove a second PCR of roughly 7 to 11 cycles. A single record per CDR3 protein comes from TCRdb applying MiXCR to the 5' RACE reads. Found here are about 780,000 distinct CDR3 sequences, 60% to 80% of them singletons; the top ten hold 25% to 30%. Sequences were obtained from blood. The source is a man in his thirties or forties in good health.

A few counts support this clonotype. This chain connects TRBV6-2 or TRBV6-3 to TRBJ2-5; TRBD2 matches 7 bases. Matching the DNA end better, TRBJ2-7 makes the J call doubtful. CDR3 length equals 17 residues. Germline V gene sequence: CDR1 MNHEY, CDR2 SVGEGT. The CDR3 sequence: CASSYPSVTSSVYEQYF. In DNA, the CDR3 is TGTGCCAGCAGTTATCCCTCTGTGACTAGCAGTGTCTACGAGCAGTACTTC.

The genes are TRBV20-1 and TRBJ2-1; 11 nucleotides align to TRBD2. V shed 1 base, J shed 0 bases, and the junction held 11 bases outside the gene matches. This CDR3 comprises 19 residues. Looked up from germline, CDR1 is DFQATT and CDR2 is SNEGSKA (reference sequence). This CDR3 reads CSARASTSGAMSSYNEQFF. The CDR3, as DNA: TGCAGTGCTAGAGCTTCGACTAGCGGGGCCATGAGCTCCTACAATGAGCAGTTCTTC.

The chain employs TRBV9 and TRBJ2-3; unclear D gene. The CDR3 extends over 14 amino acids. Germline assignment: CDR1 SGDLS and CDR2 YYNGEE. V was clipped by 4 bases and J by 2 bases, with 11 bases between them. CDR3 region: CASSSRTYTDTQYF. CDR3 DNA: TGTGCCAGCAGCTCTAGGACCTACACAGATACGCAGTATTTT. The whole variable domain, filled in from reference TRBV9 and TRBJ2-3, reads DSGVTQTPKHLITATGQRVTLRCSPRSGDLSVYWYQQSLDQGLQFLIQYYNGEERAKGNILERFSAQQFPDLHSELNLSSLELGDSALYFCASSSRTYTDTQYFGPGTRLTVL.

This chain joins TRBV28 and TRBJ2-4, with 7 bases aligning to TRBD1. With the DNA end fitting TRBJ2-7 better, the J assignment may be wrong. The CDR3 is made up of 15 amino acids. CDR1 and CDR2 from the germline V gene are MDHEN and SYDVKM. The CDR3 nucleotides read TGTGCCAGCAGTCCCATCCGGGACAGCATCTACGAGCAGTACTTC. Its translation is CASSPIRDSIYEQYF.

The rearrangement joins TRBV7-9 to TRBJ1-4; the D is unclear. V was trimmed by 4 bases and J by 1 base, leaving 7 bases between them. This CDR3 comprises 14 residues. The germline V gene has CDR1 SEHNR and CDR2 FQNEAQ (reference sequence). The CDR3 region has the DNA TGTGCCAGCAGCTCGGGTGAAACTAATGAAAAACTGTTTTTT. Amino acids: CASSSGETNEKLFF.

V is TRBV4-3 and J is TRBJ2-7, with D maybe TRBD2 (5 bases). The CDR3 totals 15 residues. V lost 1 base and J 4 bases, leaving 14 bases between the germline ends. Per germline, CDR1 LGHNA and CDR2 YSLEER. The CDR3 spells CASSQADGIEYEQYF. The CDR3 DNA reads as TGCGCCAGCAGCCAAGCGGACGGGATAGAGTACGAGCAGTACTTC.

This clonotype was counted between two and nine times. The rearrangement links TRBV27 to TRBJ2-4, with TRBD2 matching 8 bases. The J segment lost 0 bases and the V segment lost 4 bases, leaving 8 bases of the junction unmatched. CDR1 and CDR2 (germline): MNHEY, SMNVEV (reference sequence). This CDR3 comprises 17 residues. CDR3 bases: TGTGCCAGCAGTTACCGGGGGGGCCTGTTAGCCAAAAACATTCAGTACTTC. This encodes CASSYRGGLLAKNIQYF.

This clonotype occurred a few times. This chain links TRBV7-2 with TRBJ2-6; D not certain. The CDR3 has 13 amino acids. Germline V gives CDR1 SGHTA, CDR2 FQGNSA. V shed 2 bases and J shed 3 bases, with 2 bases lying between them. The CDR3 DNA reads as TGTGCCAGCAGCTTAATTGGGGCCAACGTCCTGACTTTC. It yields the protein CASSLIGANVLTF.

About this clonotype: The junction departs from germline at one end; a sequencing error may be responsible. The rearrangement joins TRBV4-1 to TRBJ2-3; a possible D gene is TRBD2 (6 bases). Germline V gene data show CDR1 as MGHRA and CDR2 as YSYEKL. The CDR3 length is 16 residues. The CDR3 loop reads CTSSQDKRVNTDTQYF. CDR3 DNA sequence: TGCACCAGCAGCCAAGATAAGCGGGTTAACACAGATACGCAGTATTTT.

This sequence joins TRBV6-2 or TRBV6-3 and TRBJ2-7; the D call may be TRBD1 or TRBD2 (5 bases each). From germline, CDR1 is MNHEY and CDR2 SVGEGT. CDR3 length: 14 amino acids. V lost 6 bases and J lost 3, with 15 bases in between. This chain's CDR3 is CASRGTVTYYEQYF. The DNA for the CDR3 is TGTGCCAGCAGGGGGACGGTTACTTACTACGAGCAGTACTTC.

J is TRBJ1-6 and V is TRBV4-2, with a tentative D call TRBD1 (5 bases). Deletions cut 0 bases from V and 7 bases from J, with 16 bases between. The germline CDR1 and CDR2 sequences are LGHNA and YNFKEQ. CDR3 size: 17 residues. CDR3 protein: CASSQDRRGDANSPLHF. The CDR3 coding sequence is TGTGCCAGCAGCCAAGATCGGCGAGGGGACGCGAATTCACCCCTCCACTTT.

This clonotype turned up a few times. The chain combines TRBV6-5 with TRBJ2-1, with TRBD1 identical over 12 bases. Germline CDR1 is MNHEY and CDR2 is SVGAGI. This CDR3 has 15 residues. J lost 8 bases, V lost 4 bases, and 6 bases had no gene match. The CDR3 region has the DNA TGTGCCAGCAGTTGGGGACAGGGGGCGCGGGATGAGCAGTTCTTC. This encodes CASSWGQGARDEQFF.

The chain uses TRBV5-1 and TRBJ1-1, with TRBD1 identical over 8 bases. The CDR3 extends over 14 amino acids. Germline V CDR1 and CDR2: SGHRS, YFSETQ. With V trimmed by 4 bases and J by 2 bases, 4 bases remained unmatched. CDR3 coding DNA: TGCGCCAGCAGCCCCCAGGGGGCCAACACTGAAGCTTTCTTT. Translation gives CASSPQGANTEAFF.

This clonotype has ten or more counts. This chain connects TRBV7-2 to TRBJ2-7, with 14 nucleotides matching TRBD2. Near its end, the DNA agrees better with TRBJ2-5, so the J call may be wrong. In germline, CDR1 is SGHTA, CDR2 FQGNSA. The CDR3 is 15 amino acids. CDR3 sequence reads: CASSLGLAGGETQYF. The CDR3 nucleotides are TGTGCCAGCAGCTTAGGACTAGCGGGGGGGGAGACCCAGTACTTC.

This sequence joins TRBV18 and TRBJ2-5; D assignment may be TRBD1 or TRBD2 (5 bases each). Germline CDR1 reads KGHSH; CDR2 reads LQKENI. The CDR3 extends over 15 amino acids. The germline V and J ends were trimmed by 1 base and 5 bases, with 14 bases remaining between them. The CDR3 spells CASSPQGRSQETQYF. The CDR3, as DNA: TGTGCCAGCTCACCACAGGGACGGAGCCAGGAGACCCAGTACTTC.

This chain's CDR3 is CASTRDTHTEAFF. CDR3 nucleotides: TGTGCCAGCACCCGGGACACTCACACTGAAGCTTTCTTT. The chain employs TRBV7-9 and TRBJ1-1; TRBD1 is a possible D gene (6 bases). The germline V and J ends were trimmed by 7 bases and 3 bases, with 12 bases remaining between them. Germline-derived CDR1 and CDR2 are SEHNR and FQNEAQ (reference sequence). The CDR3 runs to 13 residues.

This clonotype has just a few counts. Written as DNA, the CDR3 is TGTGCCAGCAGAGGAGGAACTGAAGCTTTCTTT. This encodes CASRGGTEAFF. The rearrangement links TRBV9 to TRBJ1-1; D is uncertain. Deletions cut 5 bases from V and 5 bases from J, with 7 bases between. Germline lookup yields CDR1 SGDLS and CDR2 YYNGEE. The CDR3 consists of 11 residues.

The CDR3: CASSQEGGWSYNEQFF. The CDR3 DNA follows: TGTGCCAGCAGCCAAGAGGGGGGCTGGTCCTACAATGAGCAGTTCTTC. V gene TRBV4-2 combines with J gene TRBJ2-1, with D perhaps given as TRBD1 or TRBD2 (6 bases each). The CDR3 covers 16 residues. Between the trimmed V and J ends, which lost 0 bases and 1 base, there was a span of 10 bases. The germline CDR1 and CDR2 sequences are LGHNA and YNFKEQ.

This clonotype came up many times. CDR3 bases: TGTGCCAGCAGTGCGGGGTGGAATGAGCAGTTCTTC. Translating it yields CASSAGWNEQFF. J is TRBJ2-1 and V is TRBV6-1; a possible D gene is TRBD2 (5 bases). Germline CDR1 reads MNHNS; CDR2 reads SASEGT. The length of the CDR3 is 12 residues. The ends were cut back, 4 bases at V and 7 bases at J, with 8 bases in the middle.

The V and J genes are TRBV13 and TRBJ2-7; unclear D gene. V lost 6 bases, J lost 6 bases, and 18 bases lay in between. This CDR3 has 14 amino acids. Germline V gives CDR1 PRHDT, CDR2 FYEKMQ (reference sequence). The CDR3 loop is CASRPGLTPLEQYF. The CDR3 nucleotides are TGTGCCAGCAGACCGGGTCTGACCCCTCTCGAGCAGTACTTC.

As DNA, the CDR3 is TGTGCCAGCAGCGAAAGGCTAGCGGACAATGAGCAGTTCTTC. Residues: CASSERLADNEQFF. J is TRBJ2-1 and V is TRBV28; 7 nucleotides agree with TRBD2. The germline V gene encodes CDR1 MDHEN and CDR2 SYDVKM. The CDR3 sequence is 14 residues long. The junction had 7 bases not matched to a gene; V was cut back by 6 bases and J by 5 bases.

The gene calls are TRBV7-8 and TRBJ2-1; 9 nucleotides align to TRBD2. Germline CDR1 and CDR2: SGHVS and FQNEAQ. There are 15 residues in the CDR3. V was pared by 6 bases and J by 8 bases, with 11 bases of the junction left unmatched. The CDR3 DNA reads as TGTGCCAGCAGAATCCAGCTAGCGGGAAAACATGAGCAGTTCTTC. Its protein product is CASRIQLAGKHEQFF. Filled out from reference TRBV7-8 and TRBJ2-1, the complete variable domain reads GAGVSQSPRYKVAKRGQDVALRCDPISGHVSLFWYQQALGQGPEFLTYFQNEAQLDKSGLPSDRFFAERPEGSVSTLKIQRTQQEDSAVYLCASRIQLAGKHEQFFGPGTRLTVL.

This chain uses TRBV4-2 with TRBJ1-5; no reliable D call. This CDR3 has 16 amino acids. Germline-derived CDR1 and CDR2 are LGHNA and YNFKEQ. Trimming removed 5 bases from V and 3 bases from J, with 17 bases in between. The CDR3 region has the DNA TGTGCCAGCAGCTCCCGGCCAGGCAAATCCAATCAGCCCCAGCATTTT. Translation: CASSSRPGKSNQPQHF.

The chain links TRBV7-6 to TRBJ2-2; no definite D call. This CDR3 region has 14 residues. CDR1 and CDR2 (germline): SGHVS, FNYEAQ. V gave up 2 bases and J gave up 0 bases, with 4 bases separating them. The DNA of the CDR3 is TGTGCCAGCAGCTTATTGTCGAACACCGGGGAGCTGTTTTTT. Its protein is CASSLLSNTGELFF.

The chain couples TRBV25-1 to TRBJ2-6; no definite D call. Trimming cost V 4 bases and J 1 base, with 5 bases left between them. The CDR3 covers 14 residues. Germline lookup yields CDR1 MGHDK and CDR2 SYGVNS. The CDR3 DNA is TGTGCCAGCAGTGGATTATCTGGGGCCAACGTCCTGACTTTC. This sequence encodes CASSGLSGANVLTF.

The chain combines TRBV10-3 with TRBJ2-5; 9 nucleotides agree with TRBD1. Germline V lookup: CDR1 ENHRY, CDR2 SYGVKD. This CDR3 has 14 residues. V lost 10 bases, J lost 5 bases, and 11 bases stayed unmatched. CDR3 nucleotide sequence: TGTGCCACCAGGGACAGGGCTGCGGAGGAGACCCAGTACTTC. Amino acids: CATRDRAAEETQYF.

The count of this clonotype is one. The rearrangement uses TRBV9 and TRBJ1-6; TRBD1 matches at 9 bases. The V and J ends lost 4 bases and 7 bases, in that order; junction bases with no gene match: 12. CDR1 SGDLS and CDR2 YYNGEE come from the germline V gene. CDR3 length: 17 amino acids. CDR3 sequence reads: CASSPTGGLGENSPLHF. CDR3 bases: TGTGCCAGCAGCCCAACAGGGGGCCTGGGGGAAAATTCACCCCTCCACTTT.

CDR3 loop: CASSLASVSYEQYF. Here the CDR3 DNA reads TGTGCCAGCAGCTTAGCCTCAGTATCCTACGAGCAGTACTTC. The chain has TRBV7-9 and TRBJ2-4; D is ambiguous. The J call is in doubt because the DNA end fits TRBJ2-7 better. The germline V gene has CDR1 SEHNR and CDR2 FQNEAQ (reference sequence). The CDR3 runs to 14 residues.

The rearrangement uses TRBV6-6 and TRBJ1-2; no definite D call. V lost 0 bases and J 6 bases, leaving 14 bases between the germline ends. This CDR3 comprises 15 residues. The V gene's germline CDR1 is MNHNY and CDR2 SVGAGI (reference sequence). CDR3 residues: CASSYSISEEHGYTF. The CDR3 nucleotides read TGTGCCAGCAGTTACTCGATCTCCGAGGAGCATGGCTACACCTTC.

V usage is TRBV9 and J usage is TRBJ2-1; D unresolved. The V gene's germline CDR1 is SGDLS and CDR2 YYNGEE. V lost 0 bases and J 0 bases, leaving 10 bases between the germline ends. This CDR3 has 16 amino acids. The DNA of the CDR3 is TGTGCCAGCAGCGTAGAGGGCAGCAGCTCCTACAATGAGCAGTTCTTC. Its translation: CASSVEGSSSYNEQFF.